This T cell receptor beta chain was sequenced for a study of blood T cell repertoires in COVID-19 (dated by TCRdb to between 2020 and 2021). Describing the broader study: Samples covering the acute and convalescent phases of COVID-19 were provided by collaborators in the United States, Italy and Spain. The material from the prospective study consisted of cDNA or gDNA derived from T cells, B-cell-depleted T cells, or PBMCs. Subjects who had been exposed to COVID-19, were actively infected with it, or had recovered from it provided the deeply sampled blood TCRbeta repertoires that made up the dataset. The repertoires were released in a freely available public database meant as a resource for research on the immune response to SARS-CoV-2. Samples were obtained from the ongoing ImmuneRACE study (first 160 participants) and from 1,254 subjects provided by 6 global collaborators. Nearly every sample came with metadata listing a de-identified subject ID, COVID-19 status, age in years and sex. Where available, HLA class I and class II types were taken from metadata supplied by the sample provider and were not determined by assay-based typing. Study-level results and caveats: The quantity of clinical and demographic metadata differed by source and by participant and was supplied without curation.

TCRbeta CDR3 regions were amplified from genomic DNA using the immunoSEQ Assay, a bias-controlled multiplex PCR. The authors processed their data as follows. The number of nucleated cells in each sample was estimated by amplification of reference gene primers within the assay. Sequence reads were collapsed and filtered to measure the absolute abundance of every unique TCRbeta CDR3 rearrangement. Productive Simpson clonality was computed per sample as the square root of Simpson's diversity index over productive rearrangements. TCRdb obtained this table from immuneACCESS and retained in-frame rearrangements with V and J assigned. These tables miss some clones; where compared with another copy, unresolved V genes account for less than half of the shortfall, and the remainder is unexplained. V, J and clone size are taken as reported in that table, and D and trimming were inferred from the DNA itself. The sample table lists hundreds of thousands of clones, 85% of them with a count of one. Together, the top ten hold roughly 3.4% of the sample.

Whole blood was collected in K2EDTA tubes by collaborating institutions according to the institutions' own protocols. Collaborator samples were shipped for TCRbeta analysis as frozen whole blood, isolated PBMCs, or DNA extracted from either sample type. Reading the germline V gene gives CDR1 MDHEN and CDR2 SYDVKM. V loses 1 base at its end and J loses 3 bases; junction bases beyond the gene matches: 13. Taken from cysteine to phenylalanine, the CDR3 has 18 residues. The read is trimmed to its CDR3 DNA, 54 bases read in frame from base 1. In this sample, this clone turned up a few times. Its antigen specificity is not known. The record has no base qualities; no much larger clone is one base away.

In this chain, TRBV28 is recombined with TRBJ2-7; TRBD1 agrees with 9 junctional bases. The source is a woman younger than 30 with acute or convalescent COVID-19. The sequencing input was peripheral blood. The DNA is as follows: TGTGCCAGCAGTTTATCTCTACGTAACAGGGGGCTCCGCTACGAGCAGTACTTC. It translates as CASSLSLRNRGLRYEQYF.